This TCR beta chain was recovered during a study of regulatory T cells in long-lasting Graves disease. This clonotype was seen ten or more times. Its antigen remains unknown. The V and J ends lost 6 bases and 5 bases, in that order; junction bases with no gene match: 18. The CDR3 extends over 18 amino acids. Building of the TCR beta libraries involved iRepertoire HTBI primers and Arm-PCR of CDR3 regions. TCRdb passed the multiplex PCR reads through MiXCR, listing each CDR3 protein once. In the table there are roughly 400,000 distinct CDR3 sequences, 15% of which are singletons. Time point indicated: newly diagnosed GD, antithyroid drugs for less than 3 months. PBMC RNA was the source of the TCR library. Findings and limits, study-wide: Persistent-disease Graves' patients showed less TCR diversity than new cases. Tissue studied was limited to peripheral blood, excluding thyroid tissue.

These data are also associated with another study on T cells in Graves' hyperthyroidism and ophthalmopathy. From that study: Criteria for exclusion of patients were uncontrolled infection, other autoimmune disease, pregnancy or lactation.

Source: peripheral blood mononuclear cells (PBMCs), taken at new diagnosis, from a patient treated with antithyroid drugs. V usage is TRBV12-3 or TRBV12-4 and J usage is TRBJ2-3; 9 nucleotides match TRBD2. The clonotype was recovered from a woman in her 40s with Graves disease. The CDR3 DNA is TGTGCCAGCAGCCTTTGGAGCTTGAGCGGGAGGTCTGGAGATACGCAGTATTTT. This gives the protein CASSLWSLSGRSGDTQYF.